The T cell receptor beta chain under discussion was sequenced for a study of early T cells in non-severe SARS-CoV-2 infection. For the study at large: Sequencing was performed on bulk RNA from unsorted whole blood, leaving chains unpaired.

Unique molecular identifiers (one per individual cDNA molecule) were attached. TCRdb re-called the 5' RACE reads with MiXCR, one entry per CDR3 protein. Of tens of thousands of distinct CDR3 sequences in the sample, about 4.4% were seen once. CDR3 length: 15 amino acids. V trimming: 4 bases; J trimming: 0 bases; junction bases outside the gene matches: 5. Germline assignment: CDR1 SGHDN and CDR2 FVKESK. Findings and limits, study-wide: Comparison of clonotypes with VDJdb favored anti-spike CD8 responses while missing private and CD4 specificities.

This clonotype has ten or more counts. What it recognizes is unknown. The specimen was whole blood. This rearrangement joins TRBV14 to TRBJ2-7, with 8 bases lining up with TRBD1. The clonotype originates from an adult who was a healthcare worker with PCR-confirmed SARS-CoV-2 infection or an uninfected control (not recorded which). This CDR3 is CASSLGGTGSYEQYF. The CDR3 DNA is TGTGCCAGCAGCCTTGGCGGGACAGGCTCCTACGAGCAGTACTTC.